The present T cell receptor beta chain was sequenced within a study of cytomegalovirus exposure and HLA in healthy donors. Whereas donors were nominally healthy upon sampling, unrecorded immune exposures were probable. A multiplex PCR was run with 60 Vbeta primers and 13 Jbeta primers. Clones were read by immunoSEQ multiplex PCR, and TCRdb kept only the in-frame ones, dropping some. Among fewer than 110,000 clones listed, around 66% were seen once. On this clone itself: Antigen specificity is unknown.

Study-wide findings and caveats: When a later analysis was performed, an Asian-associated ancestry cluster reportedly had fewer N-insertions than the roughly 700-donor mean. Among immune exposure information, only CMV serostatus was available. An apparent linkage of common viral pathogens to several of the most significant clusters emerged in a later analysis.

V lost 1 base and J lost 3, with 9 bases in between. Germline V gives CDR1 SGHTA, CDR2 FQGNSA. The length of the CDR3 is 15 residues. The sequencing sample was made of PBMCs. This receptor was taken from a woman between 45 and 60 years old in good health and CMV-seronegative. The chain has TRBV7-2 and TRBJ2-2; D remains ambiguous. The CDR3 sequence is CASSLGQAHTGELFF. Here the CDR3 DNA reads TGTGCCAGCAGCTTAGGCCAGGCCCACACCGGGGAGCTGTTTTTT.